This TCR beta chain derives from a study of identical twins' blood T cells. A previously described protocol, modified, built RNA-based TCR cDNA libraries. TCRdb recomputed calls from the 5' RACE reads with MiXCR, one row per CDR3 protein. Altogether a few hundred thousand distinct CDR3 sequences are present, 25% to 35% being singletons, with the ten largest covering about 6%. This clonotype is a singleton in its sample. The junction departs from germline at one end; a sequencing error may be responsible. Germline values: CDR1 LGHDT, CDR2 YNNKEL (reference sequence). This CDR3 is built from 13 residues.

The material sequenced was PBMCs. The receptor was isolated from a woman aged 18 to 55 in good health. The chain links TRBV3-1 to TRBJ2-7, with a possible D match to TRBD1 (5 bases). In nucleotides, the CDR3 is TGTGCCAGCAGCCAAGACAGGGTATACGAGCAGCACTTC. This translates into CASSQDRVYEQHF.